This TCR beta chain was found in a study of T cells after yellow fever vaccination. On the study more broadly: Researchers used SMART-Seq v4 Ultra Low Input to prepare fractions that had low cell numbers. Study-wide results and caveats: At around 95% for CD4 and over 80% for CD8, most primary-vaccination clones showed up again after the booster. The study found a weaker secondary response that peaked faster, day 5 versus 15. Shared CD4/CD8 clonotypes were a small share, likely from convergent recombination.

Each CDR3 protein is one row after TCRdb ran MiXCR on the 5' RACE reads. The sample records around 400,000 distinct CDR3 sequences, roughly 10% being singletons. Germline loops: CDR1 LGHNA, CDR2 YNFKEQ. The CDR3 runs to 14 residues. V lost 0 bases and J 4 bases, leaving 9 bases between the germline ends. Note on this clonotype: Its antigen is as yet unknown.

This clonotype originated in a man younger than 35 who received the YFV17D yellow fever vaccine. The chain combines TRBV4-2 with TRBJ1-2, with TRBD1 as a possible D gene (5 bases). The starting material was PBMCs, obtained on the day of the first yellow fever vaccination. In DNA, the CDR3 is TGTGCCAGCAGCCAAGACACAGGAGTCTATGGCTACACCTTC. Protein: CASSQDTGVYGYTF.